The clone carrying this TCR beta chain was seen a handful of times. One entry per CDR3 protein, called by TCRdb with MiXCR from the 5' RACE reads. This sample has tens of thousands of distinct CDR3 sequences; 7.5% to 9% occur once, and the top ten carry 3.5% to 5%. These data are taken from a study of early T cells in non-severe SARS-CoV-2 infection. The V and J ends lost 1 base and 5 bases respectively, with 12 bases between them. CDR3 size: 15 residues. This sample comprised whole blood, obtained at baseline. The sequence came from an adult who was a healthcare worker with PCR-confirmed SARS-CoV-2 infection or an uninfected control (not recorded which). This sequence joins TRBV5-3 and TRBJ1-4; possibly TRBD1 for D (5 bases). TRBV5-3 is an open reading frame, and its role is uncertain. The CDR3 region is CARSLIPGQNEKLFF. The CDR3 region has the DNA TGTGCCAGAAGCTTGATACCGGGGCAAAATGAAAAACTGTTTTTT.